Detailed here is one T cell receptor (beta chain). The sample belongs to a study of T cell changes during pregnancy in multiple sclerosis. The V end was cut by 1 base, the J end by 2 bases, with 9 bases between. CDR1 is SGHRS, CDR2 YFSETQ, per germline. The CDR3 totals 15 residues. Produced via immunoSEQ multiplex PCR; TCRdb's table is partial and in-frame only. The sample carries about 57,000 clones, 89% recorded once. This clonotype was obtained from a female donor with multiple sclerosis, enrolled in a pregnancy study. The chain is built from TRBV5-1 and TRBJ2-2, with a weak D call TRBD2 (5 bases). Sequenced material: peripheral blood, taken after pregnancy. The CDR3 bases are TGCGCCAGCAGCTTGACCCGGGGTAACACCGGGGAGCTGTTTTTT. The encoded protein is CASSLTRGNTGELFF.